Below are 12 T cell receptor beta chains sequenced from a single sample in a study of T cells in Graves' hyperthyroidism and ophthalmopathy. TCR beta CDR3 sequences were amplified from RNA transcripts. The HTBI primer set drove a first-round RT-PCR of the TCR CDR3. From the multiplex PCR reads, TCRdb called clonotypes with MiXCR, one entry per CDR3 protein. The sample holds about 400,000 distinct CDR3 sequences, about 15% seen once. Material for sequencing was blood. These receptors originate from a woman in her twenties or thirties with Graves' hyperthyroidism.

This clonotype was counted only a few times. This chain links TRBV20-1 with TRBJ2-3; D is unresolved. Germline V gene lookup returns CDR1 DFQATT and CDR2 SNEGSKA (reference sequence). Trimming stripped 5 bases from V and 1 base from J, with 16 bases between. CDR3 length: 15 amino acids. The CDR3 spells CSAPGISGRTDTQYF. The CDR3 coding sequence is TGCAGTGCTCCAGGTATTTCTGGCCGCACAGATACGCAGTATTTT.

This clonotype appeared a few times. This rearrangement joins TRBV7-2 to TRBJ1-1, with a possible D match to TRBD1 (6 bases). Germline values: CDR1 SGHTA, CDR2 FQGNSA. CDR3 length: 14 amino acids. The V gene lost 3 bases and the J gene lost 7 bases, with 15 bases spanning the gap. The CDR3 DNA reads TGTGCCAGCAGCTTGGACAGCGTTTACCTTGAAGCTTTCTTT. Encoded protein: CASSLDSVYLEAFF.

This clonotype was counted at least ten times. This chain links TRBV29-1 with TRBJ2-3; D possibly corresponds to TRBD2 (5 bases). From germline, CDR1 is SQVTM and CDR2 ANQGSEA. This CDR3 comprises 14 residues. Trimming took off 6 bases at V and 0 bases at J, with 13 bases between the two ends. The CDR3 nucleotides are TGCAGCGTCGGCGTAGCGATTAGCACAGATACGCAGTATTTT. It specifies CSVGVAISTDTQYF.

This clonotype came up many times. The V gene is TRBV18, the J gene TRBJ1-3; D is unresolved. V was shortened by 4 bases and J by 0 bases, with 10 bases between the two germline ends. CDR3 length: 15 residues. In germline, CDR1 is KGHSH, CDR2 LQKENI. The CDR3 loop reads CASSRESGSGNTIYF. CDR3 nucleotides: TGTGCCAGCTCACGGGAGTCGGGCTCTGGAAACACCATATATTTT.

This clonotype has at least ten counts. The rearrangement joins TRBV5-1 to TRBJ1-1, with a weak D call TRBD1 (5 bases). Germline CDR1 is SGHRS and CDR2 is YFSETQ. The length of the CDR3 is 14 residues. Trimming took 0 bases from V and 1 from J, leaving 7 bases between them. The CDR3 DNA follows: TGCGCCAGCAGCTTGGGCAGGGCGAACACTGAAGCTTTCTTT. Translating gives CASSLGRANTEAFF.

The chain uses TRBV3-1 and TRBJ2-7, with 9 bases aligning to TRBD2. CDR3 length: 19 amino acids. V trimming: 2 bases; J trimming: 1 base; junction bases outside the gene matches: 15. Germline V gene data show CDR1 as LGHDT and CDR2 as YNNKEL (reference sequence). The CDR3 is CASSQLINPTSGFSYEQYF. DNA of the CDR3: TGTGCCAGCAGCCAATTAATCAACCCTACTAGCGGGTTTTCCTACGAGCAGTACTTC.

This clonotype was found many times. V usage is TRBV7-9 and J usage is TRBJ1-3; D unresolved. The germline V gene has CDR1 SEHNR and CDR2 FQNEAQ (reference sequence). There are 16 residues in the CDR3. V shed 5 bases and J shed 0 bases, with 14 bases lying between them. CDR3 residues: CASSPGESLSGNTIYF. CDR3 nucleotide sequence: TGTGCCAGCAGCCCCGGCGAGTCGCTCTCTGGAAACACCATATATTTT.

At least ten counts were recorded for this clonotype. The CDR3 DNA is TGCGCCAGCAGCTTCTCTAGCGGGAGCCCTTTGGAGCAGTTCTTC. Its translation: CASSFSSGSPLEQFF. The genes are TRBV5-1 and TRBJ2-1; 10 bases align to TRBD2. From germline, CDR1 is SGHRS and CDR2 YFSETQ. This CDR3 is 15 amino acids long. The ends lost 2 bases at V and 10 bases at J; junction bases unmatched: 9.

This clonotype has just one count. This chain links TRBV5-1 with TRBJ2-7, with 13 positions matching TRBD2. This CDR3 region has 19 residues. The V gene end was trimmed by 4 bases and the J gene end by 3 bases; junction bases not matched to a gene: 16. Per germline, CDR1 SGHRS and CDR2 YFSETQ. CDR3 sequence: CASSRGTSGASKYIYEQYF. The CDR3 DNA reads TGCGCCAGCAGCCGGGGGACTAGCGGGGCATCGAAATATATCTACGAGCAGTACTTC.

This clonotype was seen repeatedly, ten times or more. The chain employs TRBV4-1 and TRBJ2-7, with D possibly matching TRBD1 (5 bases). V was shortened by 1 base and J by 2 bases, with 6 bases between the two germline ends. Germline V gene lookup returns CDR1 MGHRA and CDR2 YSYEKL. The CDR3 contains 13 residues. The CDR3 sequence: CASSQVGAYEQYF. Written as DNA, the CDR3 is TGCGCCAGCAGCCAAGTAGGGGCCTACGAGCAGTACTTC.

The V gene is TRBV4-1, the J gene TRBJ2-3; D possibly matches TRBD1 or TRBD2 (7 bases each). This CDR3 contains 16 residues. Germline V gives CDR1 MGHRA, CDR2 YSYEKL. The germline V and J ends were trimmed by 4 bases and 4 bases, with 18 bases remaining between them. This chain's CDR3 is CASSPQGGGNADTQYF. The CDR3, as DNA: TGCGCCAGCAGCCCCCAGGGAGGGGGCAACGCAGATACGCAGTATTTT.

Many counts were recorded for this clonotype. In nucleotides, the CDR3 is TGTGCCAGCAGCTTAGGAGGGTTAGGCAACTATGGCTACACCTTC. Translating it yields CASSLGGLGNYGYTF. The chain uses TRBV7-8 and TRBJ1-2; D is ambiguous. Trimming took off 1 base at V and 2 bases at J, with 11 bases between the two ends. CDR3 length equals 15 residues. The germline CDR1 and CDR2 sequences are SGHVS and FQNEAQ.